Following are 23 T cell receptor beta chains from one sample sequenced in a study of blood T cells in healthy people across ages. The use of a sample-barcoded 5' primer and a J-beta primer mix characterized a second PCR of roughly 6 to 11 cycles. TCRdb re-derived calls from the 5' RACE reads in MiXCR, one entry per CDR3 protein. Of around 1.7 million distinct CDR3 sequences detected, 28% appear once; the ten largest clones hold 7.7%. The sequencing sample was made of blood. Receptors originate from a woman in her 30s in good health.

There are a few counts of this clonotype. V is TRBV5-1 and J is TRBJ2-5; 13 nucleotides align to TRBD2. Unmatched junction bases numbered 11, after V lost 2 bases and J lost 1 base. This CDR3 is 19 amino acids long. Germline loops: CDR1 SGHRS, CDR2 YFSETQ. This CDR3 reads CASSLSAGLAGRGQETQYF. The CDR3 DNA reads TGCGCCAGCAGCTTATCGGCGGGACTAGCGGGGAGGGGCCAAGAGACCCAGTACTTC.

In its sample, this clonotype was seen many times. The CDR3 is CASSDRAKNIQYF. The CDR3 coding sequence is TGTGCCAGCAGTGACAGAGCCAAAAACATTCAGTACTTC. The V and J genes are TRBV28 and TRBJ2-4; tentatively, D is TRBD1 (5 bases). The CDR3 has 13 residues. V dropped 5 bases and J dropped 0 bases, with 5 bases sitting between them. From germline, CDR1 is MDHEN and CDR2 SYDVKM.

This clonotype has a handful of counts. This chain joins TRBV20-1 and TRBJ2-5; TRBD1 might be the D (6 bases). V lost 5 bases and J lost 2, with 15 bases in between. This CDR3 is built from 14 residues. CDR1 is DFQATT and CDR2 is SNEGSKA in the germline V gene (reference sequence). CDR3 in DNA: TGCAGTGCTGGGCGAGGGGGATGGCAAGAGACCCAGTACTTC. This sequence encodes CSAGRGGWQETQYF.

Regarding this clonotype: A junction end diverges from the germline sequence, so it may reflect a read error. CDR3 protein: CANSTSTGRSEQYF. Written as DNA, the CDR3 is TGTGCCAACAGTACCTCTACAGGTAGGAGCGAGCAGTACTTT. The V gene is TRBV6-6, the J gene TRBJ2-7; possibly TRBD1 for D (5 bases). Germline loops: CDR1 MNHNY, CDR2 SVGAGI (reference sequence). CDR3 size: 14 residues.

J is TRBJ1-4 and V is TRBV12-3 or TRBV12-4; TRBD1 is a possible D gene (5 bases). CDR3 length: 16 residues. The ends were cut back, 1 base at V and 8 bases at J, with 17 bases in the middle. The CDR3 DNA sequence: TGTGCCAGCAGTTTAGGAAGTGGGGTTTCAGGGGAAAAACTGTTTTTT. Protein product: CASSLGSGVSGEKLFF.

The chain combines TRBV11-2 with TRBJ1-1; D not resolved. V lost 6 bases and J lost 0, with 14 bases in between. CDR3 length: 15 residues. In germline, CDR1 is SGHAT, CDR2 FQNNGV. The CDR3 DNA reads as TGTGCCAGCAGGAATCACGGCCGAATGAACACTGAAGCTTTCTTT. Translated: CASRNHGRMNTEAFF. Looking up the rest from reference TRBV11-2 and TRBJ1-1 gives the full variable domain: EAGVAQSPRYKIIEKRQSVAFWCNPISGHATLYWYQQILGQGPKLLIQFQNNGVVDDSQLPKDRFSAERLKGVDSTLKIQPAKLEDSAVYLCASRNHGRMNTEAFFGQGTRLTVV.

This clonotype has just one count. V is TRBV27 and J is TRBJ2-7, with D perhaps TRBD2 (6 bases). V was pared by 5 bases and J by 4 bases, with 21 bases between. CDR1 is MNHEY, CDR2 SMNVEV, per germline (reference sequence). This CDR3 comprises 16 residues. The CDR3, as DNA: TGTGCCAGCAGTCCCCTTGCGGGGCGCCCTGATTACGAGCAGTACTTC. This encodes CASSPLAGRPDYEQYF.

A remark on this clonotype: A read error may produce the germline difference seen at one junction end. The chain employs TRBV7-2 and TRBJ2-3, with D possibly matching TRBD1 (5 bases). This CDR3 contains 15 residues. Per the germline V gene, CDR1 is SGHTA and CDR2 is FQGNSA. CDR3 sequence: CASNLGHSWVDTQYF. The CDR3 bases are TGTGCCAGCAACTTAGGACATAGTTGGGTAGATACGCAGTATTTT.

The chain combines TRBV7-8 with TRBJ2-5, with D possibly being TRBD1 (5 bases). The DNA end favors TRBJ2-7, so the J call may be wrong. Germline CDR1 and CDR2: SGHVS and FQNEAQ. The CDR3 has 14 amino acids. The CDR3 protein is CASLQGVASYEQYF. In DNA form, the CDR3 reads TGTGCCAGCTTACAAGGGGTGGCGAGTTACGAGCAGTACTTC.

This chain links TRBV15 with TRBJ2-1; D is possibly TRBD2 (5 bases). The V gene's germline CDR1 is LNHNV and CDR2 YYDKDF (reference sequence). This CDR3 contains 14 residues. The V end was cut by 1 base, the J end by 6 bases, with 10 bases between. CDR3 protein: CATSRGASRNEQFF. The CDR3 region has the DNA TGTGCCACCAGCAGAGGAGCTAGCCGCAATGAGCAGTTCTTC.

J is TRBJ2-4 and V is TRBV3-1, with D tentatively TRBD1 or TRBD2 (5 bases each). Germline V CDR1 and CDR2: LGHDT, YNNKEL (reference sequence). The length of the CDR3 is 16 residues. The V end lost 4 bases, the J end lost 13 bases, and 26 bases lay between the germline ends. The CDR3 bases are TGTGCCAGCAGCCTTGAGGGTGGAACCGGGACGGTAGAGCAGTACTTC. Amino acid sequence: CASSLEGGTGTVEQYF.

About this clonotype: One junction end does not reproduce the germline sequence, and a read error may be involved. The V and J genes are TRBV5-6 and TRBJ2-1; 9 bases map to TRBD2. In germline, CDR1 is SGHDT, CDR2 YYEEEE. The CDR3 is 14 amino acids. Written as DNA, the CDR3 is TGTGCCAACAGCTTGGGACTAGCTCCAGATGAGCAGTTCTTC. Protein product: CANSLGLAPDEQFF.

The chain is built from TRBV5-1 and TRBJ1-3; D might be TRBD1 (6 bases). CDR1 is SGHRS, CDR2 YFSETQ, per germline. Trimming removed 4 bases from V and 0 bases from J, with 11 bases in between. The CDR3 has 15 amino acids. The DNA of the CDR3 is TGCGCCAGCAGCCTCAGGGGAATCTCTGGAAACACCATATATTTT. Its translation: CASSLRGISGNTIYF.

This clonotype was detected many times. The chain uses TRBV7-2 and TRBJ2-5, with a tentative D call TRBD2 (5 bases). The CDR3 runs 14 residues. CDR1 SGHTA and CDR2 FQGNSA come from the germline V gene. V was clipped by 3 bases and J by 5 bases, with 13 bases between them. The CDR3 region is CASSFQRAWETQYF. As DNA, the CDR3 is TGTGCCAGCAGCTTCCAGAGGGCTTGGGAGACCCAGTACTTC. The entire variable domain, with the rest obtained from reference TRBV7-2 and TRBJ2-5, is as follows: GAGVSQSPSNKVTEKGKDVELRCDPISGHTALYWYRQSLGQGLEFLIYFQGNSAPDKSGLPSDRFSAERTGGSVSTLTIQRTQQEDSAVYLCASSFQRAWETQYFGPGTRLLVL.

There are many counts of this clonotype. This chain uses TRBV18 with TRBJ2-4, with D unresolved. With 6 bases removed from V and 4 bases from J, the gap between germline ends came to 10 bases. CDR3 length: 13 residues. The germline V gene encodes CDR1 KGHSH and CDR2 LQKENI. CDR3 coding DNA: TGTGCCAGCTCTCCGGATGAGAAAAACATTCAGTACTTC. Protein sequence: CASSPDEKNIQYF.

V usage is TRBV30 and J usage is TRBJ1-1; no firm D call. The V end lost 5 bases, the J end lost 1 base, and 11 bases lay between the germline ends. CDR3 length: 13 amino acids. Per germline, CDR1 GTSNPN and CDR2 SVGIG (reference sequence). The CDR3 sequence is CAWALDGNTEAFF. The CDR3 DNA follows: TGTGCCTGGGCTCTGGATGGGAACACTGAAGCTTTCTTT.

The CDR3: CASSDRDRAPQPQHF. CDR3 DNA: TGTGCCAGCAGTGACCGGGACAGGGCGCCTCAGCCCCAGCATTTT. The chain recombines TRBV12-3 or TRBV12-4 with TRBJ1-5, with TRBD1 matching 9 bases. The CDR3 is 15 residues long. V lost 5 bases to trimming and J lost 6 bases; unmatched junction nucleotides: 8.

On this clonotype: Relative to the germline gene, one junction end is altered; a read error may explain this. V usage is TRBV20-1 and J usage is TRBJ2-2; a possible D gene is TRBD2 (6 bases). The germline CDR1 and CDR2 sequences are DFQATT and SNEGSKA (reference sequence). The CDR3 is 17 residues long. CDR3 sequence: CSAARNGGDQGTGERFF. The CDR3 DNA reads TGCAGTGCTGCCCGGAACGGCGGGGACCAGGGCACCGGGGAGCGGTTTTTT.

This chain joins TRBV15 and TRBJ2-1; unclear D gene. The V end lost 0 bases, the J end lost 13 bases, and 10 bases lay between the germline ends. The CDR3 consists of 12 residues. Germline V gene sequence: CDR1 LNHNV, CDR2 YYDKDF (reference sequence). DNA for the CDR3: TGTGCCACCAGCAGAGATTCAGCCAAACAGTTCTTC. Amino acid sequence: CATSRDSAKQFF.

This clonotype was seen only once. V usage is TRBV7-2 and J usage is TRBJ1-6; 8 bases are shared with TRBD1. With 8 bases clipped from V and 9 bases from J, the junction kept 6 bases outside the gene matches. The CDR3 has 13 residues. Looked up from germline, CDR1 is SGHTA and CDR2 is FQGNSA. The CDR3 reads CASGDRGISPLHF. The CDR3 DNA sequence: TGTGCCAGCGGAGACAGGGGAATTTCACCCCTCCACTTT.

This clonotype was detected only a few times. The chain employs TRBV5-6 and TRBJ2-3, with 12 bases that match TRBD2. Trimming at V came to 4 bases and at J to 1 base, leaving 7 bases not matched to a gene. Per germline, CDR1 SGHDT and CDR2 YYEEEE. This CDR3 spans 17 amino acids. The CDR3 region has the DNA TGTGCCAGCAGCCCTGCGAGGACTAGCGGGGGCACAGATACGCAGTATTTT. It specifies CASSPARTSGGTDTQYF.

The CDR3 loop reads CSVSYNEAFF. Written as DNA, the CDR3 is TGCAGCGTTAGCTATAATGAAGCTTTCTTT. The chain carries TRBV29-1 and TRBJ1-1, with D hard to call. Germline CDR1 SQVTM, CDR2 ANQGSEA. Trimming pared 5 bases from V and 7 bases from J, leaving 8 bases between. This CDR3 has 10 amino acids.

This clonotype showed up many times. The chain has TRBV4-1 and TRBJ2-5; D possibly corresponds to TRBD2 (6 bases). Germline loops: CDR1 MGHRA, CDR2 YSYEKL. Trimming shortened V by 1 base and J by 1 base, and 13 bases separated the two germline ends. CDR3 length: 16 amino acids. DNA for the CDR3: TGCGCCAGCAGCCAAGTTAGTTCCGGGGGCCAAGAGACCCAGTACTTC. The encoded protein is CASSQVSSGGQETQYF.